This T cell receptor beta chain was observed in a study of a mutant IDH1 vaccine in newly diagnosed glioma. Overall study findings and caveats: Patients showed vaccine-induced immune responses at a rate of 90% to 95%.

The CDR3 runs 16 residues. The V gene's germline CDR1 is SEHNR and CDR2 FQNEAQ (reference sequence). The V and J ends lost 5 bases and 6 bases, in that order; junction bases with no gene match: 13. Time point meaning: week 35, safety follow-up. The investigators gave 300 ug of mutant IDH1 20-mer peptide in each vaccine dose, together with topical imiquimod. Patients were given eight vaccinations, scheduled in weeks 1, 3, 5, 7, 11, 15, 19 and 23. A remark on this clone: Its antigen is still unknown.

Data came from immunoSEQ multiplex PCR; TCRdb stores just in-frame clones and leaves some out. The repertoire holds tens of thousands of clones, with roughly 84% as singletons. The chain links TRBV7-9 to TRBJ2-1; 7 bases map to TRBD2. This specimen was PBMCs, taken from a glioma patient whose treatment included an IDH1 peptide vaccine. The clonotype was recovered from a young woman with glioma. In nucleotides, the CDR3 is TGTGCCAGCAGCGGCCAATTACCGGGGGGTGTCAATGAGCAGTTCTTC. It codes for CASSGQLPGGVNEQFF.